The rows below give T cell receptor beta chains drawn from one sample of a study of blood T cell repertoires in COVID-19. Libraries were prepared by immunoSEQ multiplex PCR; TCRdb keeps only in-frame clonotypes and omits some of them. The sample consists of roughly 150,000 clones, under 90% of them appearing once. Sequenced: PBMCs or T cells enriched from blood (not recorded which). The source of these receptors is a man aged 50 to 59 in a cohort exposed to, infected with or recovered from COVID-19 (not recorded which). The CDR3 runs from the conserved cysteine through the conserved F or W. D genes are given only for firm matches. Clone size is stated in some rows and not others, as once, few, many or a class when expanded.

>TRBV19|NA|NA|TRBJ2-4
TGTGCCAGTAGTCAAGGGGGACCCAAAAACATTCAGTACTTC
CASSQGGPKNIQYF
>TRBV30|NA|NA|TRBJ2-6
TGTGCCGGCCCCGTGCGAGGCAACGTCCTGACTTTC
CAGPVRGNVLTF
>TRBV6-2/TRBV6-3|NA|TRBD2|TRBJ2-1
TGTGCCAGCAGTTACTTCCGACTAGCGGGAGGGAATGAGCAGTTCTTC
CASSYFRLAGGNEQFF
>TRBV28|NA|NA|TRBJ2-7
TGTGCCAGCACCCCCGGGTCGTCTAGATCCTACGAGCAGTACTTC
CASTPGSSRSYEQYF
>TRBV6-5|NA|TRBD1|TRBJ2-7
TGTGCAGTGTGGACAGGGACTTACGAGCAGTACTTC
CAVWTGTYEQYF
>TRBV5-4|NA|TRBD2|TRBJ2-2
TGTGCCAGCAGCTTAGGGAACGGGAGGAACGGGGAGCTGTTTTTT
CASSLGNGRNGELFF
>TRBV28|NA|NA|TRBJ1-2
TGTGCCAGCACGCCCTCCGGGACATCCTATGGCTACACCTTC
CASTPSGTSYGYTF
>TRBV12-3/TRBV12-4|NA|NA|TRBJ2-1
TGTGCCAGCAGTTTCGCAGTCTACAATGAGCAGTTCTTC
CASSFAVYNEQFF
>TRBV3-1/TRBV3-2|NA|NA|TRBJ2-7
TGTGCCAGCAGCCAAGGGGGAGCTTCTGCCTTCTACGGACAGTACTTC
CASSQGGASAFYGQYF
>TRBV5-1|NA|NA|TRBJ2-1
TGCGCCAGCAGCCTAGGACAGATCTACAATGAGCAGTTCTTC
CASSLGQIYNEQFF
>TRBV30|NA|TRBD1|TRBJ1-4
TGTGCCTGGGACACAGGGGCGAGAGGAGAAAAACTGTTTTTT
CAWDTGARGEKLFF
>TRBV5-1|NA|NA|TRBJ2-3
TGCGCCAGCAGAACGGGGAACACAGATACGCAGTATTTT
CASRTGNTDTQYF
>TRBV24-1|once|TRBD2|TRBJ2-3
TGTGCCACCGCGGGGGAGGTGAATACGCAGTATTTT
CATAGEVNTQYF
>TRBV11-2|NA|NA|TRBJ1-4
TGTGCCAGCAGTCTAGATAACAGGCCTGAAAAACTGTTTTTT
CASSLDNRPEKLFF
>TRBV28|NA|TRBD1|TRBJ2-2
TGTGCCAGCAGCCCACAGGGGTTTAGTGGTATCGGGGAGCTGTTTTTT
CASSPQGFSGIGELFF
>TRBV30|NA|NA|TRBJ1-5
TGTGCCTGGAGTGTGGGAGGGAGGGGCAATCAGCCCCAGCATTTT
CAWSVGGRGNQPQHF